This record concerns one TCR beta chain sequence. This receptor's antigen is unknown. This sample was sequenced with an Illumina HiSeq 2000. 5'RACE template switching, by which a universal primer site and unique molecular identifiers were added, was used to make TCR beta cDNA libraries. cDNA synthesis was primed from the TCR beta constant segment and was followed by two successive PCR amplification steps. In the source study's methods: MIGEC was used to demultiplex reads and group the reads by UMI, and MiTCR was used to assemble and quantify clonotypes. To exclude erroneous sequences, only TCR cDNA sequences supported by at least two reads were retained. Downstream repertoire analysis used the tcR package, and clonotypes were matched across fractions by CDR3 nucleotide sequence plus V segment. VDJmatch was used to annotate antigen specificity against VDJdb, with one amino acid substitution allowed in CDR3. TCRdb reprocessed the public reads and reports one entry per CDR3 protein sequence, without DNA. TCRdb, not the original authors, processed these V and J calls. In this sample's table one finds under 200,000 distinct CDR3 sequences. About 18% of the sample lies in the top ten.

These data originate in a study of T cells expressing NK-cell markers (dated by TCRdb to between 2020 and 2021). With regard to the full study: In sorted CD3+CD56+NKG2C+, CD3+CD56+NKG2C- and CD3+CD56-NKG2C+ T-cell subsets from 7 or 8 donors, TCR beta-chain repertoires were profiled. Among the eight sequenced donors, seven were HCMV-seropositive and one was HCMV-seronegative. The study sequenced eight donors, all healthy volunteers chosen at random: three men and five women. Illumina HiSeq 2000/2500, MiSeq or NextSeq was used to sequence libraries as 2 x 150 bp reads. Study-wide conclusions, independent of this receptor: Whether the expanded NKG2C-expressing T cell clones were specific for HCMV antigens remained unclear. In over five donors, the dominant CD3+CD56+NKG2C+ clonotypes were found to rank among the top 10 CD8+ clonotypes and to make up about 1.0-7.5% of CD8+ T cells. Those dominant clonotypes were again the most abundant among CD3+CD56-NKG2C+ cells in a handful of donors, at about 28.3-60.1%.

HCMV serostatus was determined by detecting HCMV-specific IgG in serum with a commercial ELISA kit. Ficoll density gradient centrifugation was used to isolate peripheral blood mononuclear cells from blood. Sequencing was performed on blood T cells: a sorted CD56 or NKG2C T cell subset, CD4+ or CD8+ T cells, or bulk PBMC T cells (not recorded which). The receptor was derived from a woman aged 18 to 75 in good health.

Here the CDR3 is given as CASRASEKETQYF. This chain joins TRBV5-1 to TRBJ2-5; with no DNA, the TCRdb D assignment of TRBD2 cannot be verified. The CDR3 sequence holds 13 residues, the cysteine and phenylalanine included. The entry carries no DNA sequence. The germline V gene provides CDR1 SGHRS and CDR2 YFSETQ.